This T cell receptor (beta chain) was identified during a study of T cells after yellow fever vaccination. This clonotype appeared many times. The antigen remains undetermined. Study findings and constraints: Detected again after the booster were most primary-vaccination clones, at approximately 95% CD4 and approximately 90% CD8. There was a small share of clonotypes that showed up in both the CD4 and CD8 compartments.

The TCR cDNA carried a universal primer site and UMIs from 5'RACE template switching. TCRdb reprocessed the 5' RACE reads with MiXCR, giving one entry per CDR3 protein. The sample gives about 170,000 distinct CDR3 sequences, 11% of which show up once; 36% is in the top ten. The specimen comprised CD8+ T cells sorted from PBMCs, sampled 15 days after the yellow fever booster vaccination. The sequence was obtained from a man in his late teens or twenties who received the YFV17D yellow fever vaccine.

The CDR3 coding sequence is TGCAGCGCCCCCACGGCGGGTACGGTTACAGATACGCAGTATTTT. This translates into CSAPTAGTVTDTQYF. V usage is TRBV29-1 and J usage is TRBJ2-3; a possible D gene is TRBD2 (5 bases). V lost 7 bases and J 3 bases, leaving 20 bases between the germline ends. This CDR3 is built from 15 residues. Germline CDR1 SQVTM, CDR2 ANQGSEA.